Following are 26 T cell receptor gamma chains from one sample sequenced in a study of gamma-delta chains in newborns, infants, children. TCRdb reanalysed the reads with CATT. Found here are about 620 gamma-chain clones, just under 40% of them singletons; the top ten hold roughly a third. The sequenced sample was blood. The receptors here all came from a child who was a newborn, infant or young child, either healthy, febrile or measles-vaccinated (not recorded which).

This sequence joins TRGV4 and TRGJ1 or TRGJ2. Germline matching of the DNA provided the J gene here, since TCRdb leaves it blank. J lost 0 bases, V lost 0 bases, and 5 bases had no gene match. The germline V gene encodes CDR1 EGSTGY and CDR2 YDSYTSSV. CDR3 length: 15 residues. For the CDR3, the DNA is TGTGCCACCTGGGATGGGCCCGCGAATTATTATAAGAAACTCTTT. Translated: CATWDGPANYYKKLF.

V gene TRGV9 was called; the J gene was not. The V gene's germline CDR1 is GITISATS and CDR2 ISYDGTV (reference sequence). This CDR3 spans 15 amino acids. The DNA for the CDR3 is TGTGCCTTGTGGGAGCAAGAGGTGGGCAAAGAAATAAAGGTCTTT. It is translated as CALWEQEVGKEIKVF.

Only a few counts were recorded for this clone. Other DNA sequences in the sample encode the same CDR3. The rearrangement links TRGV9 to TRGJ1 or TRGJ2. This CDR3 is 13 amino acids long. Germline assignment: CDR1 GITISATS and CDR2 ISYDGTV (reference sequence). Trimming cost V 0 bases and J 2 bases; bases outside gene matches: 1. The CDR3 loop is CALWEVHYYKKLF. The CDR3 DNA is TGTGCCTTGTGGGAGGTGCATTATTATAAGAAACTCTTT.

Within the sample, this clone is large (0.1 to 1%). The genes are TRGV9 and TRGJ1 or TRGJ2. Germline V gene data show CDR1 as GITISATS and CDR2 as ISYDGTV (reference sequence). The ends lost 3 bases at V and 1 base at J; junction bases unmatched: 0. The CDR3 length is 12 residues. In DNA form, the CDR3 reads TGTGCCTTGTGGGAGAATTATTATAAGAAACTCTTT. It codes for CALWENYYKKLF.

As regards this clone: The TCRdb protein, from a much larger clone, departs from this DNA's translation at residue 3, likely by read error; the protein shown derives from the DNA. The gene calls are TRGV9 and TRGJP. The J gene is not listed in TCRdb, so it was assigned here from a DNA match to germline. Germline V CDR1 and CDR2: GITISATS, ISYDGTV (reference sequence). This CDR3 spans 16 amino acids. The CDR3 reads CASWEVQELGKKIKVF. The CDR3 coding sequence is TGTGCCTCGTGGGAGGTGCAAGAGTTGGGCAAAAAAATCAAGGTATTT.

V and J are TRGV9 and TRGJP. TCRdb leaves out the J gene; it was filled in here by matching the DNA to germline. Germline values: CDR1 GITISATS, CDR2 ISYDGTV (reference sequence). Trimming at V came to 4 bases and at J to 9 bases, leaving 9 bases not matched to a gene. CDR3 length equals 16 residues. The CDR3 DNA is TGTGCCTTGTGGGACCTCGAGAGGTTGGGCAAAAAAATCAAGGTATTT. This codes for CALWDLERLGKKIKVF.

Regarding this clone: One end of the junction varies from germline; a read error may be responsible. The chain links TRGV8 to TRGJP1. TCRdb records no J gene; here it was assigned by comparing the DNA to germline. This CDR3 comprises 14 residues. Per the germline V gene, CDR1 is VENAVY and CDR2 is YDSYNSRV. CDR3 loop: CATWDRPTGWFKIF. Here the CDR3 DNA reads TGTGCCACCTGGGATAGGCCCACCGGTTGGTTCAAGATATTT.

As for this clone: Other DNA variants within this sample encode the same CDR3. The J gene is uncalled and the V gene is TRGV9. Germline V gene data show CDR1 as GITISATS and CDR2 as ISYDGTV (reference sequence). The CDR3 is 18 residues long. Here the CDR3 reads CALWEPAYASLGKKIKVF. CDR3 nucleotides: TGTGCCTTGTGGGAGCCAGCATATGCGTCGTTGGGCAAAAAAATCAAGGTCTTT.

As to this clone: One base away lies a much larger clone, so this may be a sequencing read error. This chain uses TRGV9 with TRGJP. TCRdb lists no J gene, so it was determined here by aligning the DNA to germline. This CDR3 has 15 residues. From germline, CDR1 is GITISATS and CDR2 ISYDGTV (reference sequence). The V gene end was trimmed by 4 bases and the J gene end by 5 bases; junction bases not matched to a gene: 2. Here the CDR3 DNA reads TGTGCCTTGTGGGACGAAGAGTTGGGCAAAAAAATCAAGGTATTT. This sequence encodes CALWDEELGKKIKVF.

As to this clone: The junction differs from germline at one of its ends, possibly a read error. The chain combines TRGV9 with TRGJP. Here the J gene was assigned by germline matching of the DNA, as TCRdb has none. This CDR3 spans 18 amino acids. CDR1 is GITISATS, CDR2 ISYDGTV, per germline (reference sequence). CDR3 sequence: CASWEVREQELGKKIKVF. CDR3 DNA sequence: TGTGCCTCGTGGGAGGTGCGGGAGCAAGAGTTGGGCAAAAAAATCAAGGTATTT.

This clone is labeled large. The CDR3 bases are TGTGCCTTGTGGGTTCAAGAGTTGGGCAAAAAAATCAAGGTATTT. Protein sequence: CALWVQELGKKIKVF. The rearrangement uses TRGV9 and TRGJP. CDR1 and CDR2 from the germline V gene are GITISATS and ISYDGTV (reference sequence). This CDR3 comprises 15 residues. V dropped 5 bases and J dropped 4; count of bases not matched to a gene: 2.

This clone is categorized as large. Other DNA sequences of this sample code for an identical CDR3. The chain recombines TRGV9 with TRGJP. TCRdb offers no J gene call, so here the DNA was matched to germline to obtain one. With 1 base clipped from V and 4 bases from J, the junction kept 4 bases outside the gene matches. There are 17 residues in the CDR3. CDR1 is GITISATS and CDR2 is ISYDGTV in the germline V gene (reference sequence). CDR3 in amino acids: CALWEVPQELGKKIKVF. Written as DNA, the CDR3 is TGTGCCTTGTGGGAGGTACCCCAAGAGTTGGGCAAAAAAATCAAGGTATTT.

For this clone: A single base is all that separates this from a far larger clone, so a read error is likely. The chain carries TRGV9 and TRGJP. TCRdb records no J gene; here it was assigned by comparing the DNA to germline. This CDR3 is 15 amino acids long. The germline V gene encodes CDR1 GITISATS and CDR2 ISYDGTV (reference sequence). The CDR3 DNA reads as TGTGCCTTGTGGGAGGTAGAGTTGAGCAAAAAAATCAAGGTATTT. This codes for CALWEVELSKKIKVF.

In the case of this clone: One junction end disagrees with the germline gene, perhaps due to a read error. This chain joins TRGV8 and TRGJP2. TCRdb does not report a J gene; here it was assigned by matching the DNA to germline references. This CDR3 region has 17 residues. In germline, CDR1 is VENAVY, CDR2 YDSYNSRV. Here the CDR3 DNA reads TGTGCCACCTGGGATAAAGGAGGGCATAGTAGTGATCGGATCAAGACGTTT. Residues: CATWDKGGHSSDRIKTF.

V usage is TRGV9 and J usage is TRGJP. The J gene, absent from TCRdb, was called here by matching the DNA to germline. Germline CDR1 is GITISATS and CDR2 is ISYDGTV (reference sequence). The J segment lost 7 bases and the V segment lost 2 bases, leaving 5 bases of the junction unmatched. The CDR3 has 16 residues. The CDR3 is CALWEGRELGKKIKVF. The CDR3 bases are TGTGCCTTGTGGGAGGGCCGGGAGTTGGGCAAAAAAATCAAGGTATTT.

The chain is built from TRGV9 and TRGJP. The J gene is not listed in TCRdb, so it was assigned here from a DNA match to germline. After removal of 2 bases from V and 5 bases from J, the junction contained 6 bases not matched to a gene. There are 17 residues in the CDR3. Germline V gene lookup returns CDR1 GITISATS and CDR2 ISYDGTV (reference sequence). DNA of the CDR3: TGTGCCTTGTGGGAGGCTTTCGAAGAGTTGGGCAAAAAAATCAAGGTATTT. Protein product: CALWEAFEELGKKIKVF.

As regards this clone: It may be a read error: a sequence one base away is much more abundant. The rearrangement joins TRGV9 to TRGJP. The J gene, not given by TCRdb, was assigned here from a germline match of the nucleotide sequence. The CDR3 length is 17 residues. Germline V CDR1 and CDR2: GITISATS, ISYDGTV (reference sequence). The CDR3: CALWGVQEELGKKIKVF. The CDR3 nucleotides are TGTGCCTTGTGGGGGGTGCAAGAGGAGTTGGGCAAAAAAATCAAGGTATTT.

By share, this clone counts as large. V usage is TRGV2 and J usage is TRGJ1 or TRGJ2. Matching the DNA to germline supplied the J gene, which TCRdb does not give. Germline V CDR1 and CDR2: EGSNGY, YDSYNSKV. Germline trimming cut 0 bases from V and 5 bases from J; bases unmatched to any gene: 7. The CDR3 consists of 14 residues. The CDR3 region is CATWDGPRNYKKLF. The CDR3 DNA follows: TGTGCCACCTGGGACGGGCCTCGGAATTATAAGAAACTCTTT.

This clone is judged large (0.1 to 1%). This sample also contains other DNA sequences that code for the same CDR3. The V and J genes are TRGV9 and TRGJ1 or TRGJ2. The J gene, missing from TCRdb, was assigned here through DNA to germline matching. Germline assignment: CDR1 GITISATS and CDR2 ISYDGTV (reference sequence). The CDR3 is made up of 12 amino acids. Losses at the gene ends were 0 bases for V and 5 bases for J; bases not matched to a gene: 1. The chain's CDR3 is CALWEVHYKKLF. For the CDR3, the DNA is TGTGCCTTGTGGGAGGTGCATTATAAGAAACTCTTT.

This clone is classed as large (0.1 to 1%). V and J are TRGV9 and TRGJP. The J gene, absent from TCRdb, was called here by matching the DNA to germline. This CDR3 contains 17 residues. Germline V gene data show CDR1 as GITISATS and CDR2 as ISYDGTV (reference sequence). V was clipped by 0 bases and J by 6 bases; unmatched bases: 5. This CDR3 is CALWEVIRELGKKIKVF. DNA of the CDR3: TGTGCCTTGTGGGAGGTGATTAGAGAGTTGGGCAAAAAAATCAAGGTATTT.

Comments on this clone: Since a far larger clone is one base different, this is likely a read error. Other DNA sequences in this sample translate to the same CDR3. This sequence joins TRGV9 and TRGJP. TCRdb lists no J gene, so it was determined here by aligning the DNA to germline. Germline V lookup: CDR1 GITISATS, CDR2 ISYDGTV (reference sequence). The CDR3 is 15 amino acids. The CDR3 reads CALWEVELGKKIKVF. The CDR3 nucleotides are TGTGCCTTGTGGGAGGTAGAGTTAGGCAAAAAAATCAAGGTATTT.

This clone has only one observation. Compared with germline, one end of the junction differs, possibly owing to a read error. The V call is TRGV9, the J call TRGJP. Germline matching of the DNA provided the J gene here, since TCRdb leaves it blank. The CDR3 length is 17 residues. Germline CDR1 reads GITISATS; CDR2 reads ISYDGTV (reference sequence). CDR3 in amino acids: CALWGVREELGKKIKVF. CDR3 DNA: TGTGCCTTGTGGGGGGTGCGAGAAGAGTTGGGCAAAAAAATCAAGGTATTT.

This clone has only a few counts. Relative to the germline gene, one junction end is altered; a read error may explain this. This sample includes further DNA sequences coding for the same CDR3. The rearrangement joins TRGV9 to TRGJP. No J gene was available from TCRdb, and it was assigned here by a germline match of the DNA. The CDR3 is 14 residues long. CDR1 is GITISATS, CDR2 ISYDGTV, per germline (reference sequence). The CDR3, as DNA: TGTGCCTTGTGGGCAGAGCTGGGCAAAAAAATCAAGGTATTT. It specifies CALWAELGKKIKVF.

This clone is large in the sample. The V gene is TRGV9, the J gene TRGJP. CDR3 length: 17 residues. Germline CDR1 reads GITISATS; CDR2 reads ISYDGTV (reference sequence). The J segment lost 4 bases and the V segment lost 0 bases, leaving 3 bases of the junction unmatched. The CDR3 loop reads CALWEVLQELGKKIKVF. The CDR3 coding sequence is TGTGCCTTGTGGGAGGTGCTCCAAGAGTTGGGCAAAAAAATCAAGGTATTT.

J is TRGJ1 or TRGJ2 and V is TRGV4. Here the J gene was assigned by germline matching of the DNA, as TCRdb has none. Germline loops: CDR1 EGSTGY, CDR2 YDSYTSSV. The length of the CDR3 is 12 residues. V lost 3 bases to trimming and J lost 5 bases; unmatched junction nucleotides: 4. The CDR3 sequence is CATWDRHYKKLF. The DNA of the CDR3 is TGTGCCACCTGGGATCGCCATTATAAGAAACTCTTT.

The chain recombines TRGV9 with TRGJ1 or TRGJ2. The J gene is absent in TCRdb and was assigned here via DNA matching to germline. Germline assignment: CDR1 GITISATS and CDR2 ISYDGTV (reference sequence). This CDR3 spans 13 amino acids. After removal of 2 bases from V and 10 bases from J, the junction contained 11 bases not matched to a gene. This CDR3 reads CALWEAPLGKKLF. CDR3 nucleotides: TGTGCCTTGTGGGAGGCCCCCCTTGGGAAGAAACTCTTT.